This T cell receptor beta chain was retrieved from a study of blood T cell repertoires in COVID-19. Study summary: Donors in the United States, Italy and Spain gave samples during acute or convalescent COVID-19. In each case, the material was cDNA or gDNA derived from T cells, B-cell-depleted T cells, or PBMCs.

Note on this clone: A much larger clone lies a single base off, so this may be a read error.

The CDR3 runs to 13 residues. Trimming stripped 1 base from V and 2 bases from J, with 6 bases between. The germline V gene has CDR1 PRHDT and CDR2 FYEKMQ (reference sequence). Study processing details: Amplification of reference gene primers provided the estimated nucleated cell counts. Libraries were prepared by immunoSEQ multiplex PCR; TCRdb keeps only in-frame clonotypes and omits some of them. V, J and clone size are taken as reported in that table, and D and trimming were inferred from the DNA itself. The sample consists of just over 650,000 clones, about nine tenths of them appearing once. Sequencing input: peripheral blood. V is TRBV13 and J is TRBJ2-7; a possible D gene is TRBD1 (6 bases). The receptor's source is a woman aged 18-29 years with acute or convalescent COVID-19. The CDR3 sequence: CASSLDRAYEQYF. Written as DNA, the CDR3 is TGTGCCAGCAGCTTAGACAGGGCCTACGAGCAGTACTTC.